This TCR beta chain was sequenced in a study of vaccination and CD4 T cells after COVID-19. Background on the study: Nasal swab PCR showed SARS-CoV-2 in convalescent patients, roughly ten with mild and one with severe disease. Either the Pfizer-BioNTech BNT162b2 or Moderna mRNA-1273 vaccine was given as two doses. Study-level points and caveats: Convalescent patients saw a median about 86% of their reactive clones show up only after vaccination.

Cultured CD4+ T cell DNA underwent sequencing with the Oncomine TCR Beta short-read assay. Each CDR3 protein is one row after TCRdb ran MiXCR on the PCR reads. The sample shows fewer than 20,000 distinct CDR3 sequences, approximately 70% of them seen only once. Note on this clonotype: Its antigen is still unknown.

Sample treatment: roughly 10-day PBMC culture with coronavirus spike peptide pools or control peptides (ViraFEST assay). US Alpha, Beta and Delta variants postdated the positive PCR dates, which ran from March to December 2020. Germline CDR1 is DFQATT and CDR2 is SNEGSKA (reference sequence). There are 13 residues in the CDR3. The V gene is TRBV20-1, the J gene TRBJ2-7, with 12 bases fitting TRBD2. The clonotype comes from a human donor who had recovered from COVID-19. Specimen: CD4+ T cells from blood, cultured in vitro. CDR3 DNA: TGCAGGGGGGGACTAGCGGGCTCCTACGAGCAGTACTTC. Protein: CRGGLAGSYEQYF.